This T cell receptor (beta chain) was captured by sequencing in a study of control samples from healthy donors and cancer patients. This CDR3 is built from 15 residues. V lost 3 bases to trimming and J lost 9 bases, with 16 bases between them. In germline, CDR1 is SGDLS, CDR2 YYNGEE. Clones were read by immunoSEQ multiplex PCR, and TCRdb kept only the in-frame ones, dropping some. In the table there are approximately 150,000 clones, around 88% of which are singletons. This clonotype was sampled from a man between 18 and 29 years old in good health. The chain is built from TRBV9 and TRBJ1-6; D is ambiguous. The sequenced material came from blood. The CDR3 coding sequence is TGTGCCAGCAGCGAACGCCCCAAGCTGACTTCACCCCTCCACTTT. Its translation is CASSERPKLTSPLHF.